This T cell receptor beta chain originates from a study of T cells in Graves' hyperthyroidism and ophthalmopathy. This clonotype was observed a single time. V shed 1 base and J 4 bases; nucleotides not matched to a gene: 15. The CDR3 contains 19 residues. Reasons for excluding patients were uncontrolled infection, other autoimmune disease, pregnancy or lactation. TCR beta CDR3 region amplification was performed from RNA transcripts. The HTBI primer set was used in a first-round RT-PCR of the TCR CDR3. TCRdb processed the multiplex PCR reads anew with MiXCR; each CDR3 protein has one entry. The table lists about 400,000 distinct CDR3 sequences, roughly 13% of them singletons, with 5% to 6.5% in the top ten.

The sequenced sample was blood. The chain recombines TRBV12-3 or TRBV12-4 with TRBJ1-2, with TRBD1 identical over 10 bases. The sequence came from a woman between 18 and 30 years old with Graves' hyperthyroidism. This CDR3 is CASSLVAGDRGQNSYGYTF. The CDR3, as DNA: TGTGCCAGCAGTTTAGTGGCGGGGGACAGGGGTCAAAATAGCTATGGCTACACCTTC.